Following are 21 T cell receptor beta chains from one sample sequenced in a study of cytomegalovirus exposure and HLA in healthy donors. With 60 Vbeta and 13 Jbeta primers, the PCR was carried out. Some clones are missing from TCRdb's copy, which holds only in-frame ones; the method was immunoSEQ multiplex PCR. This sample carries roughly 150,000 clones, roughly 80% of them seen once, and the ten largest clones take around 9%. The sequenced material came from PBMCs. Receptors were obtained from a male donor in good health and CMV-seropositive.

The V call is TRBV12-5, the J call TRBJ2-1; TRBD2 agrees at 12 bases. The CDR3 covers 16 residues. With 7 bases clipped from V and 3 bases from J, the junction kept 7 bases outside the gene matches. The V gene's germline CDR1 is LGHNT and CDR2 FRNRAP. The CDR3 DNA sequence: TGTGCTAGTGCCAGCGGACTAGCGGGGTTCTACAATGAGCAGTTCTTC. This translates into CASASGLAGFYNEQFF.

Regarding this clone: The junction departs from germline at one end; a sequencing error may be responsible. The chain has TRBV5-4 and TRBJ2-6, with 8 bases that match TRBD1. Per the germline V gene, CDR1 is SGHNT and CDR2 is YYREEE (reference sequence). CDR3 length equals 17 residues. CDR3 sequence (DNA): TGTGCCAGCAGGAGACAGGGGTCTGCCCCTGGGGCCAACGGCCTGACTTTC. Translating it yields CASRRQGSAPGANGLTF. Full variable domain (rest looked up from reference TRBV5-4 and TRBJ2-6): ETGVTQSPTHLIKTRGQQVTLRCSSQSGHNTVSWYQQALGQGPQFIFQYYREEENGRGNFPPRFSGLQFPNYSSELNVNALELDDSALYLCASRRQGSAPGANGLTFGAGSRLTVL.

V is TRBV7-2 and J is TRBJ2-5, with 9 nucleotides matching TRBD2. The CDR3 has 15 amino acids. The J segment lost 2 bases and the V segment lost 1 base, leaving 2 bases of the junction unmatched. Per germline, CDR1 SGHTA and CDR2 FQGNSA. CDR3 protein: CASSLVLAGQETQYF. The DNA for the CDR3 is TGTGCCAGCAGCTTAGTCCTAGCGGGGCAAGAGACCCAGTACTTC. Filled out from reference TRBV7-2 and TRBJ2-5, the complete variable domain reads GAGVSQSPSNKVTEKGKDVELRCDPISGHTALYWYRQSLGQGLEFLIYFQGNSAPDKSGLPSDRFSAERTGGSVSTLTIQRTQQEDSAVYLCASSLVLAGQETQYFGPGTRLLVL.

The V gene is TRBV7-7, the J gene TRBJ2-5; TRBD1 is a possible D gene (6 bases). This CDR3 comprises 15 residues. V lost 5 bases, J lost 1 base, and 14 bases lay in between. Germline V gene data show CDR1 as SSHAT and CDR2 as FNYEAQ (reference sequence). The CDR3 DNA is TGTGCCAGCAGCAAAAGACAGGCGCCCCAAGAGACCCAGTACTTC. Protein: CASSKRQAPQETQYF.

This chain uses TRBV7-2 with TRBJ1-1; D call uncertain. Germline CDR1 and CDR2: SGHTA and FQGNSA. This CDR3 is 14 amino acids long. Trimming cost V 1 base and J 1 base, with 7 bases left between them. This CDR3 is CASSLVARNTEAFF. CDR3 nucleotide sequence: TGTGCCAGCAGCTTAGTAGCGAGGAACACTGAAGCTTTCTTT.

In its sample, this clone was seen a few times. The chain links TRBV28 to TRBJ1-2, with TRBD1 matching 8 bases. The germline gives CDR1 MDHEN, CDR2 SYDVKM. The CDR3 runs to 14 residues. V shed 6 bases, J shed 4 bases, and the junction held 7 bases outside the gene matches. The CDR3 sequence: CASSSLTGVYGYTF. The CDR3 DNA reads TGTGCCAGCAGCTCCCTGACAGGGGTCTATGGCTACACCTTC.

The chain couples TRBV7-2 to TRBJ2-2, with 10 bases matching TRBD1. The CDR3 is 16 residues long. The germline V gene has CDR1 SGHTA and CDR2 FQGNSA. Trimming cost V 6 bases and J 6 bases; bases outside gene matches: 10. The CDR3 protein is CASRRDRGSPAGELFF. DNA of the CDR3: TGTGCCAGCAGGCGGGACAGGGGATCTCCTGCCGGGGAGCTGTTTTTT.

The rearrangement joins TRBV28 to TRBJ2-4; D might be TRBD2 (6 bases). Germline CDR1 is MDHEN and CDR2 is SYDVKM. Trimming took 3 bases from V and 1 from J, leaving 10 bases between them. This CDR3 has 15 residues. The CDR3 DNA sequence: TGTGCCAGCAGTTTCGGGGACTGGGCCAAAAACATTCAGTACTTC. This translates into CASSFGDWAKNIQYF.

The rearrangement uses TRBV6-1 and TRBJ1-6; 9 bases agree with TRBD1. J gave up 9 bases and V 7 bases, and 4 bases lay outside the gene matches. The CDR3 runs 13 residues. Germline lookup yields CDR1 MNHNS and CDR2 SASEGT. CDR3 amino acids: CASTGQGSSPLHF. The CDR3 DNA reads TGTGCCAGCACTGGACAGGGGAGTTCACCCCTCCACTTT.

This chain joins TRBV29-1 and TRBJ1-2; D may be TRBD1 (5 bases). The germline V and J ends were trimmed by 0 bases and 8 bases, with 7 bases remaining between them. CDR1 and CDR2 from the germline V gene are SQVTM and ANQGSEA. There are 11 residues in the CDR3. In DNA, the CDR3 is TGCAGCGTTGAAGATCGACAGGGCTACACCTTC. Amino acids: CSVEDRQGYTF.

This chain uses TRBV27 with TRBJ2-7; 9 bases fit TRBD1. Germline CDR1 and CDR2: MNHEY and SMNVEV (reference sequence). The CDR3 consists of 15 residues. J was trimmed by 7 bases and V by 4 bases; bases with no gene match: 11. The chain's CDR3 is CASSSPGQGGGEQYF. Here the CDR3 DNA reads TGTGCCAGCAGTTCTCCGGGACAGGGAGGAGGTGAGCAGTACTTC.

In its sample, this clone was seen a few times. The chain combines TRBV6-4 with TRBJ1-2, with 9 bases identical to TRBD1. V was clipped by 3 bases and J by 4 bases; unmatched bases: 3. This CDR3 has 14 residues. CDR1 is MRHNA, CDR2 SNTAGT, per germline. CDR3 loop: CASSEGQGSYGYTF. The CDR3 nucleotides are TGTGCCAGCAGTGAAGGACAGGGGAGCTATGGCTACACCTTC.

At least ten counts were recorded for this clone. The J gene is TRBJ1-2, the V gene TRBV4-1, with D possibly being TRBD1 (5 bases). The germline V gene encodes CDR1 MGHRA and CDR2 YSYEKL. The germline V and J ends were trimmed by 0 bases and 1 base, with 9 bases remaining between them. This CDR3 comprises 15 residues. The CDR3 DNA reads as TGCGCCAGCAGCCAAGATATCGACAGTAACTATGGCTACACCTTC. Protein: CASSQDIDSNYGYTF.

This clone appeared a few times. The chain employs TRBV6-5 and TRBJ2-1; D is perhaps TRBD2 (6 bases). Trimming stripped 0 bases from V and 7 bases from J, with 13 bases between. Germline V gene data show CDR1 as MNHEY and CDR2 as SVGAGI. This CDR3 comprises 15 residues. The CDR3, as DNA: TGTGCCAGCAGTTACTCCAGGGCAGGAGGGAATGAGCAGTTCTTC. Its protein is CASSYSRAGGNEQFF.

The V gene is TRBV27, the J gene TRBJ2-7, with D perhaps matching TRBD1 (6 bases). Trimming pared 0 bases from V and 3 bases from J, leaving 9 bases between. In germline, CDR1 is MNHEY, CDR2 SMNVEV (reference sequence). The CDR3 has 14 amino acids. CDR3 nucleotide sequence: TGTGCCAGCAGTTTATCGGGCAGGGGCTACGAGCAGTACTTC. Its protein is CASSLSGRGYEQYF.

The CDR3 region is CASSLEDRGWEQYF. CDR3 coding DNA: TGTGCCAGCAGCTTAGAGGACAGGGGCTGGGAGCAGTACTTC. The chain uses TRBV7-2 and TRBJ2-7, with 9 bases fitting TRBD1. Trimming removed 1 base from V and 7 bases from J; junction bases left unmatched: 5. The germline CDR1 and CDR2 sequences are SGHTA and FQGNSA. The CDR3 has 14 amino acids.

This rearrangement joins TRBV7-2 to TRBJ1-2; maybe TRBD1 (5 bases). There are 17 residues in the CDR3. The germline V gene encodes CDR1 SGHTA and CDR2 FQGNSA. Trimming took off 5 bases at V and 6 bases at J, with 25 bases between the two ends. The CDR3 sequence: CASSPGGGRTCGDGYTF. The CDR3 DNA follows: TGTGCCAGCAGCCCGGGGGGGGGACGGACTTGTGGAGATGGCTACACCTTC.

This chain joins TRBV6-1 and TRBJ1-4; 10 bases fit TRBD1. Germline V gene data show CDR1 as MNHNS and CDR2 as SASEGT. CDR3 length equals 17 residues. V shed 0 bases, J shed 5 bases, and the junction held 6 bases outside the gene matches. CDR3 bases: TGTGCCAGCAGTGAAGCGGGACAGGGGCGAAGGAATGAAAAACTGTTTTTT. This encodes CASSEAGQGRRNEKLFF.

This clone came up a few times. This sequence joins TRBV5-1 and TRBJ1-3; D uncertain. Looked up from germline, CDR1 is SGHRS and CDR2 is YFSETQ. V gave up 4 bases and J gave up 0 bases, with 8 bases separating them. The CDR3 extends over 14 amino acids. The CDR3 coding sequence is TGCGCCAGCAGCCCCAGGAACTCTGGAAACACCATATATTTT. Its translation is CASSPRNSGNTIYF.

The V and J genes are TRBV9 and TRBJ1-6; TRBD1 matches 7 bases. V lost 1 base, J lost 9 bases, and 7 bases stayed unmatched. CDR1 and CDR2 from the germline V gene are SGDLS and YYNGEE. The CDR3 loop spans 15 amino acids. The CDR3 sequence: CASSVTPGGSSPLHF. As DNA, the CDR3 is TGTGCCAGCAGCGTAACGCCAGGGGGTAGTTCACCCCTCCACTTT.

This CDR3 is CARPCARGYEQYF. In nucleotides, the CDR3 is TGTGCCAGACCGTGCGCCCGGGGCTACGAGCAGTACTTC. V is TRBV27 and J is TRBJ2-7; TRBD2 might be the D (5 bases). The CDR3 runs to 13 residues. V lost 9 bases and J lost 3, with 15 bases in between. Germline assignment: CDR1 MNHEY and CDR2 SMNVEV (reference sequence).